In its sample, the clone carrying this TCR beta chain was seen once. Its antigen is currently unknown. Scientists made TCR beta libraries using quantitative 5'-RACE with molecular barcodes. In TCRdb, the 5' RACE reads were re-called with MiXCR into one record per CDR3 protein. The sample records 200,000 to 250,000 distinct CDR3 sequences, about a sixth being singletons. This record comes from a study of CD8 T cells in ankylosing spondylitis. Regarding the study as a whole: Earlier studies detected some motif variants in reactive arthritis synovial fluid and blood. Matched synovial fluid from ankylosing spondylitis patients was reported to be enriched for disease-linked clones. The study identified a TCR beta motif of several highly homologous variants that appeared characteristic of ankylosing spondylitis blood.

The germline gives CDR1 SGHKS, CDR2 YYEKEE (reference sequence). This CDR3 is built from 15 residues. Deletions cut 0 bases from V and 0 bases from J, with 9 bases between. The sequenced sample was blood, either unsorted or a sorted T cell fraction (not recorded which). This clonotype originated in a male donor with ankylosing spondylitis. The chain carries TRBV5-5 and TRBJ1-1, with D unresolved. For the CDR3, the DNA is TGTGCCAGCAGCTTGGTGCATGCGATGAACACTGAAGCTTTCTTT. As protein: CASSLVHAMNTEAFF.